These 19 T cell receptor beta chains were all obtained from the same sample, sequenced in a study of OX40 agonist ivuxolimab in advanced cancers. Profiling relied on immunoSEQ multiplex PCR, and the TCRdb table lists in-frame clones only, not all of them. Among 95,000 to 100,000 clones listed, around 83% were seen once. The sequences come from CD4+ or CD8+ T cells sorted from blood, collected in a trial of the OX40 agonist ivuxolimab. These receptors originate from an adult with an advanced solid tumor such as melanoma, head and neck, liver or kidney cancer.

This clone was counted only a few times. The gene calls are TRBV27 and TRBJ2-7; D gene unclear. Germline CDR1 is MNHEY and CDR2 is SMNVEV (reference sequence). The CDR3 length is 13 residues. Between the trimmed V and J ends, which lost 7 bases and 0 bases, there was a span of 10 bases. Written as DNA, the CDR3 is TGTGCCAGCATGCCCAGAGCCTCCTACGAGCAGTACTTC. Its protein is CASMPRASYEQYF.

This chain uses TRBV7-9 with TRBJ1-2; 9 nucleotides align to TRBD1. Germline trimming cut 5 bases from V and 10 bases from J; bases unmatched to any gene: 8. Germline values: CDR1 SEHNR, CDR2 FQNEAQ (reference sequence). The length of the CDR3 is 13 residues. CDR3 sequence (DNA): TGTGCCAGCAGCAAAGGACAGGGGAGAGACTACACCTTC. This sequence encodes CASSKGQGRDYTF.

The chain has TRBV2 and TRBJ2-7; D call uncertain. The CDR3 sequence is 15 residues long. V lost 2 bases and J lost 0, with 11 bases in between. Germline V gene data show CDR1 as SNHLY and CDR2 as FYNNEI. CDR3 region: CASSERPGSSYEQYF. The CDR3 DNA follows: TGTGCCAGCAGTGAAAGGCCGGGCTCCTCCTACGAGCAGTACTTC.

The chain joins TRBV9 to TRBJ2-3, with TRBD1 matching over 9 bases. V was clipped by 6 bases and J by 1 base; unmatched bases: 6. The CDR3 totals 15 residues. Germline V CDR1 and CDR2: SGDLS, YYNGEE. CDR3: CASTQGAGGTDTQYF. DNA for the CDR3: TGTGCCAGCACACAGGGGGCGGGGGGCACAGATACGCAGTATTTT.

The V gene is TRBV2, the J gene TRBJ1-6, with a tentative D call TRBD1 (5 bases). This CDR3 spans 12 amino acids. Germline lookup yields CDR1 SNHLY and CDR2 FYNNEI. V gave up 5 bases and J gave up 7 bases, with 6 bases separating them. CDR3: CASSRQNSPLHF. The CDR3 nucleotides read TGTGCCAGCAGTCGACAGAATTCACCCCTCCACTTT.

The J gene is TRBJ1-1, the V gene TRBV18; 7 bases are a match to TRBD1. This CDR3 has 14 residues. Trimming cost V 4 bases and J 0 bases; bases outside gene matches: 2. The germline CDR1 and CDR2 sequences are KGHSH and LQKENI. The CDR3 DNA reads as TGTGCCAGCTCACTGGGACAGATGAACACTGAAGCTTTCTTT. Its protein is CASSLGQMNTEAFF.

A few counts support this clone. The rearrangement links TRBV19 to TRBJ1-1; 7 nucleotides match TRBD1. Trimming cost V 4 bases and J 1 base; bases outside gene matches: 6. CDR1 is LNHDA, CDR2 SQIVND, per germline (reference sequence). The CDR3 spans 15 residues. This CDR3 is CASSRQTGPNTEAFF. For the CDR3, the DNA is TGTGCCAGTAGTAGACAGACAGGGCCGAACACTGAAGCTTTCTTT.

This clone occurred once. The chain employs TRBV28 and TRBJ2-7; TRBD2 matches 9 bases. The germline V gene encodes CDR1 MDHEN and CDR2 SYDVKM. The CDR3 length is 15 residues. V shed 4 bases, J shed 0 bases, and the junction held 4 bases outside the gene matches. CDR3 in amino acids: CASSSSGAFSYEQYF. The CDR3 DNA sequence: TGTGCCAGCAGTTCTAGCGGGGCGTTCTCCTACGAGCAGTACTTC.

V gene TRBV10-3 combines with J gene TRBJ2-3, with D uncertain. The CDR3 is 13 amino acids. V was cut by 7 bases and J by 5 bases, with 13 bases left in between. Germline lookup yields CDR1 ENHRY and CDR2 SYGVKD. The CDR3 region has the DNA TGTGCCATCACCGACTCCCCCGGAGATACGCAGTATTTT. As protein: CAITDSPGDTQYF.

The V and J genes are TRBV6-5 and TRBJ1-1, with D possibly being TRBD1 (5 bases). From germline, CDR1 is MNHEY and CDR2 SVGAGI. Trimming took off 0 bases at V and 1 base at J, with 6 bases between the two ends. There are 14 residues in the CDR3. CDR3 DNA: TGTGCCAGCAGTTACTCGAGGGGGAACACTGAAGCTTTCTTT. Residues: CASSYSRGNTEAFF.

V and J are TRBV19 and TRBJ1-4; 9 bases agree with TRBD1. Trimming removed 4 bases from V and 6 bases from J; junction bases left unmatched: 6. The CDR3 runs 15 residues. CDR1 and CDR2 from the germline V gene are LNHDA and SQIVND (reference sequence). The CDR3 reads CASSTRGQGYEKLFF. In nucleotides, the CDR3 is TGTGCCAGTAGTACGAGGGGACAGGGATATGAAAAACTGTTTTTT.

As DNA, the CDR3 is TGTGCCAGCAGCCCGCACCGGACAGGGTTGACTGGGGCCAACGTCCTGACTTTC. Amino acid sequence: CASSPHRTGLTGANVLTF. J is TRBJ2-6 and V is TRBV7-3; 8 bases are shared with TRBD1. CDR3 length equals 18 residues. Germline assignment: CDR1 SGHTA and CDR2 FQGTGA. V was pared by 5 bases and J by 2 bases, with 11 bases of the junction left unmatched.

The chain recombines TRBV27 with TRBJ2-1; TRBD1 matches at 9 bases. The CDR3 runs to 16 residues. Germline-derived CDR1 and CDR2 are MNHEY and SMNVEV (reference sequence). J was trimmed by 4 bases and V by 10 bases; bases with no gene match: 14. The CDR3 protein is CATQLTGTGLYNEQFF. DNA of the CDR3: TGTGCCACCCAACTCACCGGGACAGGGCTTTACAATGAGCAGTTCTTC.

This clone was counted a single time. The CDR3 region is CASSQRDSTDTQYF. CDR3 bases: TGCGCCAGCAGCCAGAGGGATAGCACAGATACGCAGTATTTT. The V and J genes are TRBV5-1 and TRBJ2-3, with a tentative D call TRBD2 (5 bases). The CDR3 runs to 14 residues. Germline V gene data show CDR1 as SGHRS and CDR2 as YFSETQ. Trimming left V 4 bases short and J 0 bases short, with 9 bases between.

The chain employs TRBV20-1 and TRBJ1-2; D remains ambiguous. Per the germline V gene, CDR1 is DFQATT and CDR2 is SNEGSKA (reference sequence). This CDR3 has 11 residues. V was cut by 1 base and J by 11 bases, with 11 bases left in between. The CDR3 here is CSARGEGVYTF. In nucleotides, the CDR3 is TGCAGTGCTAGAGGGGAAGGAGTTTACACCTTC.

Written as DNA, the CDR3 is TGTGCCAGCAGTTACTCGACGGGACGGGAGCAGTACTTC. Translated, it gives CASSYSTGREQYF. This sequence joins TRBV6-6 and TRBJ2-7; D may be TRBD1 or TRBD2 (5 bases each). V dropped 0 bases and J dropped 7 bases, with 10 bases sitting between them. The CDR3 sequence is 13 residues long. CDR1 and CDR2 from the germline V gene are MNHNY and SVGAGI (reference sequence).

The genes are TRBV7-2 and TRBJ2-1; 9 bases line up with TRBD2. V dropped 4 bases and J dropped 9; count of bases not matched to a gene: 16. Per germline, CDR1 SGHTA and CDR2 FQGNSA. The CDR3 is made up of 17 amino acids. Written as DNA, the CDR3 is TGTGCCAGCAGCTCACGGACTCGGGTGGCGCGGGAGGGTGAGCAGTTCTTC. Protein: CASSSRTRVAREGEQFF.

This clone was observed a single time. The chain joins TRBV2 to TRBJ1-5; 7 bases align to TRBD1. CDR1 is SNHLY and CDR2 is FYNNEI in the germline V gene. The CDR3 runs to 17 residues. The V and J ends lost 2 bases and 2 bases, in that order; junction bases with no gene match: 9. This chain's CDR3 is CASSEPRQGVRNQPQHF. In DNA form, the CDR3 reads TGTGCCAGCAGTGAACCGAGACAGGGTGTCCGCAATCAGCCCCAGCATTTT.

The chain links TRBV5-5 to TRBJ1-3; 9 bases agree with TRBD1. V lost 4 bases to trimming and J lost 1 base; unmatched junction nucleotides: 6. The germline V gene has CDR1 SGHKS and CDR2 YYEKEE (reference sequence). CDR3 length: 16 residues. This chain's CDR3 is CASSRTGTGSGNTIYF. CDR3 nucleotides: TGTGCCAGCAGCAGAACCGGGACAGGGTCTGGAAACACCATATATTTT.